The 20 T cell receptor beta chains listed next were all sequenced from one sample in a study of shared clonotypes between healthy human individuals. Positively selected for CCR7, the CD45RO-negative cells used as naive CD8 cells excluded terminally differentiated effector memory CD45RA+ cells. Data came from immunoSEQ multiplex PCR; TCRdb stores just in-frame clones and leaves some out. This sample has under 2,000,000 clones, with less than 95% found just once. Sample: naive CD8+ T cells sorted from blood. The receptors derive from a man aged 18-30 years in good health.

This sequence joins TRBV7-2 and TRBJ2-3; 9 bases fit TRBD2. Germline lookup yields CDR1 SGHTA and CDR2 FQGNSA. Trimming took 2 bases from V and 0 from J; bases not matched to a gene: 6. CDR3 size: 17 residues. The CDR3 here is CASSLPSSGGSTDTQYF. The CDR3 nucleotides read TGTGCCAGCAGCTTACCTTCGAGCGGGGGGAGCACAGATACGCAGTATTTT.

The chain is built from TRBV4-2 and TRBJ2-7, with 11 positions matching TRBD2. V was pared by 5 bases and J by 2 bases, with 14 bases of the junction left unmatched. CDR1 is LGHNA, CDR2 YNFKEQ, per germline. This CDR3 contains 18 residues. The CDR3 DNA reads TGTGCCAGCAGCGACCCACTAGCGGGAGCTGCTCCGGCCTACGAGCAGTACTTC. It codes for CASSDPLAGAAPAYEQYF.

The chain employs TRBV6-5 and TRBJ2-1; possible D gene TRBD2, 7 bases. V lost 6 bases, J lost 0 bases, and 12 bases lay in between. Germline V CDR1 and CDR2: MNHEY, SVGAGI. The CDR3 has 15 residues. This chain's CDR3 is CASSRGGSSYNEQFF. CDR3 DNA: TGTGCCAGCAGCAGGGGCGGGAGCTCCTACAATGAGCAGTTCTTC.

The rearrangement joins TRBV5-4 to TRBJ2-7, with 11 nucleotides matching TRBD2. J was trimmed by 5 bases and V by 3 bases; bases with no gene match: 1. The CDR3 extends over 13 amino acids. Germline lookup yields CDR1 SGHNT and CDR2 YYREEE (reference sequence). The CDR3 loop reads CASSSLAGDEQYF. The DNA of the CDR3 is TGTGCCAGCAGCTCACTAGCGGGAGACGAGCAGTACTTC.

The chain employs TRBV7-9 and TRBJ2-1; D unclear. The V gene's germline CDR1 is SEHNR and CDR2 FQNEAQ (reference sequence). CDR3 size: 13 residues. V was cut by 4 bases and J by 4 bases, with 8 bases left in between. CDR3 in amino acids: CASSSSLYNEQFF. In DNA, the CDR3 is TGTGCCAGCAGCTCGTCTCTTTACAATGAGCAGTTCTTC. Complete variable domain (other parts from reference TRBV7-9 and TRBJ2-1): DTGVSQNPRHKITKRGQNVTFRCDPISEHNRLYWYRQTLGQGPEFLTYFQNEAQLEKSRLLSDRFSAERPKGSFSTLEIQRTEQGDSAMYLCASSSSLYNEQFFGPGTRLTVL.

The chain is built from TRBV5-1 and TRBJ2-7; 7 positions agree with TRBD1. The CDR3 runs to 14 residues. Germline V gives CDR1 SGHRS, CDR2 YFSETQ. Trimming took 0 bases from V and 6 from J; bases not matched to a gene: 6. CDR3 nucleotides: TGCGCCAGCAGCTTGGAAGGGGGCTGGGGCGAGCAGTACTTC. Encoded protein: CASSLEGGWGEQYF.

This chain joins TRBV28 and TRBJ1-5; possible D gene TRBD1, 6 bases. V was trimmed by 7 bases and J by 5 bases, leaving 24 bases between them. This CDR3 has 17 amino acids. Germline V lookup: CDR1 MDHEN, CDR2 SYDVKM. Written as DNA, the CDR3 is TGTGCCAGCACCCAGGACAGCTACTCGGAGCGGGATCAGCCCCAGCATTTT. Translating it yields CASTQDSYSERDQPQHF.

This clone has a handful of counts. The J gene is TRBJ1-2, the V gene TRBV27; unclear D gene. Trimming took 4 bases from V and 3 from J, leaving 12 bases between them. Looked up from germline, CDR1 is MNHEY and CDR2 is SMNVEV (reference sequence). This CDR3 is 14 amino acids long. The CDR3 nucleotides are TGTGCCAGCAGTTCGCGACTGTCCGACTATGGCTACACCTTC. It specifies CASSSRLSDYGYTF.

J is TRBJ2-7 and V is TRBV5-1; TRBD1 matches 9 bases. Trimming at V came to 2 bases and at J to 5 bases, leaving 5 bases not matched to a gene. CDR3 length: 14 residues. Per germline, CDR1 SGHRS and CDR2 YFSETQ. In DNA form, the CDR3 reads TGCGCCAGCAGCTTCCGGGACAGGGCCCACGAGCAGTACTTC. This encodes CASSFRDRAHEQYF.

The rearrangement uses TRBV4-1 and TRBJ2-7; D remains ambiguous. The CDR3 sequence is 13 residues long. Germline values: CDR1 MGHRA, CDR2 YSYEKL. The V end lost 1 base, the J end lost 6 bases, and 10 bases lay between the germline ends. CDR3 loop: CASSQVPALEQYF. The CDR3 DNA is TGCGCCAGCAGCCAAGTTCCAGCGCTCGAGCAGTACTTC.

The chain combines TRBV28 with TRBJ2-7; TRBD1 matches 7 bases. CDR3 length: 15 residues. J was trimmed by 3 bases and V by 7 bases; bases with no gene match: 12. The germline V gene encodes CDR1 MDHEN and CDR2 SYDVKM. The chain's CDR3 is CASTGRDSSVYEQYF. The CDR3 nucleotides read TGTGCCAGCACTGGACGGGACAGTTCTGTCTACGAGCAGTACTTC.

This clone has a single count. The V and J genes are TRBV19 and TRBJ1-2, with D hard to call. V was shortened by 9 bases and J by 4 bases, with 9 bases between the two germline ends. The CDR3 runs to 11 residues. Germline V lookup: CDR1 LNHDA, CDR2 SQIVND (reference sequence). CDR3 loop: CASDGLYGYTF. Written as DNA, the CDR3 is TGTGCCAGCGACGGCCTCTATGGCTACACCTTC.

This clone has more than one count but fewer than ten. The chain joins TRBV18 to TRBJ1-2; unclear D gene. The germline V and J ends were trimmed by 2 bases and 3 bases, with 10 bases remaining between them. Germline V CDR1 and CDR2: KGHSH, LQKENI. This CDR3 contains 14 residues. For the CDR3, the DNA is TGTGCCAGCTCACCAGACGTCGGTGACTATGGCTACACCTTC. Translated: CASSPDVGDYGYTF.

The chain joins TRBV4-1 to TRBJ2-7, with D possibly matching TRBD2 (5 bases). The CDR3 consists of 15 residues. Trimming left V 1 base short and J 1 base short, with 11 bases between. Per germline, CDR1 MGHRA and CDR2 YSYEKL. CDR3 DNA sequence: TGCGCCAGCAGCCAAGGGGCGGGTCGATCCTACGAGCAGTACTTC. Its translation is CASSQGAGRSYEQYF.

V gene TRBV9 combines with J gene TRBJ2-1; the match to TRBD1 covers 7 bases. CDR1 and CDR2 (germline): SGDLS, YYNGEE. The CDR3 extends over 16 amino acids. J was trimmed by 5 bases and V by 0 bases; bases with no gene match: 8. CDR3 DNA: TGTGCCAGCAGCGTAGGGGCAGGGACAGTGCACAATGAGCAGTTCTTC. It codes for CASSVGAGTVHNEQFF.

V is TRBV30 and J is TRBJ2-5; D may be TRBD2 (6 bases). The CDR3 covers 12 residues. Germline values: CDR1 GTSNPN, CDR2 SVGIG (reference sequence). Trimming took 4 bases from V and 5 from J, leaving 11 bases between them. CDR3 sequence: CAWNGGVETQYF. Written as DNA, the CDR3 is TGTGCCTGGAATGGCGGGGTGGAGACCCAGTACTTC.

This rearrangement joins TRBV4-3 to TRBJ2-1; D is ambiguous. V was pared by 1 base and J by 8 bases, with 9 bases between. CDR1 is LGHNA and CDR2 is YSLEER in the germline V gene. The CDR3 covers 13 residues. The CDR3 protein is CASSQALRDEQFF. In DNA, the CDR3 is TGCGCCAGCAGCCAAGCCCTACGGGATGAGCAGTTCTTC.

This chain joins TRBV2 and TRBJ2-2; 14 bases match TRBD2. V dropped 0 bases and J dropped 2; count of bases not matched to a gene: 11. The germline CDR1 and CDR2 sequences are SNHLY and FYNNEI. The CDR3 is 21 residues long. CDR3 in DNA: TGTGCCAGCAGTGAAGCAGTGCTAGCCGGGACTAGCGGGGGAAACACCGGGGAGCTGTTTTTT. Residues: CASSEAVLAGTSGGNTGELFF.

Remarks on this clone: This sample includes further DNA sequences coding for the same CDR3. The rearrangement links TRBV6-5 to TRBJ2-7, with no clear D. The CDR3 loop spans 14 amino acids. V was shortened by 0 bases and J by 2 bases, with 8 bases between the two germline ends. Germline loops: CDR1 MNHEY, CDR2 SVGAGI. CDR3 residues: CASSYSGLAYEQYF. CDR3 nucleotides: TGTGCCAGCAGTTACTCGGGGTTGGCCTACGAGCAGTACTTC.

This chain joins TRBV9 and TRBJ1-3; D is unclear. The CDR3 has 12 residues. In germline, CDR1 is SGDLS, CDR2 YYNGEE. V was clipped by 3 bases and J by 4 bases, with 5 bases between them. The CDR3 is CASSELGNTIYF. The CDR3 DNA is TGTGCCAGCAGCGAGTTGGGAAACACCATATATTTT.